The present entry profiles one T cell receptor (beta chain) with its context. Run at survey level, the immunoSEQ assay was version v3.0. Repertoires were generated with immunoSEQ multiplex PCR, while TCRdb's copy carries only in-frame clones and drops some. The sample has approximately 15,000 clones; 75% to 85% are singletons. This entry belongs to a study of long-term antiretroviral therapy in people with HIV. CDR1 and CDR2 (germline): SGHRS, YFSETQ. The CDR3 consists of 12 residues. Trimming cost V 7 bases and J 7 bases; bases outside gene matches: 0. The specimen comprised unsorted PBMCs, sampled 3.1 years after starting antiretroviral therapy. The sequence was obtained from a man in his forties with HIV. The chain links TRBV5-1 to TRBJ1-6, with TRBD1 identical over 9 bases. CDR3 sequence (DNA): TGCGCCAGCGGGACAGGGAATTCACCCCTCCACTTT. Its translation: CASGTGNSPLHF. Using reference TRBV5-1 and TRBJ1-6 for the parts outside the CDR3, the full variable domain is KAGVTQTPRYLIKTRGQQVTLSCSPISGHRSVSWYQQTPGQGLQFLFEYFSETQRNKGNFPGRFSGRQFSNSRSEMNVSTLELGDSALYLCASGTGNSPLHFGNGTRLTVT.